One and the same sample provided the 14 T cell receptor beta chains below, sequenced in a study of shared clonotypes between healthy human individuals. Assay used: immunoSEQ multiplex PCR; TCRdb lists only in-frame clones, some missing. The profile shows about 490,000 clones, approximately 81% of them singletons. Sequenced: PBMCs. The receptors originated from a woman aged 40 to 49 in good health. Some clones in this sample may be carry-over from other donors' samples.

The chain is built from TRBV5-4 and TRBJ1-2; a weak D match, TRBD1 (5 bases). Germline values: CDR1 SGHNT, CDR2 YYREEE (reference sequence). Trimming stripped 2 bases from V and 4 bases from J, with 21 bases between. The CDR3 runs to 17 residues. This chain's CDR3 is CASSLGRDSGQGYGYTF. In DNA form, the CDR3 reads TGTGCCAGCAGCTTAGGTCGGGATTCCGGCCAGGGCTATGGCTACACCTTC.

The CDR3: CASSEVHVRRQPQHF. For the CDR3, the DNA is TGTGCCAGCAGTGAGGTCCATGTGAGGAGGCAGCCCCAGCATTTT. The chain uses TRBV6-1 and TRBJ1-5; D is undetermined. Per the germline V gene, CDR1 is MNHNS and CDR2 is SASEGT. V dropped 3 bases and J dropped 7 bases, with 16 bases sitting between them. The CDR3 contains 15 residues.

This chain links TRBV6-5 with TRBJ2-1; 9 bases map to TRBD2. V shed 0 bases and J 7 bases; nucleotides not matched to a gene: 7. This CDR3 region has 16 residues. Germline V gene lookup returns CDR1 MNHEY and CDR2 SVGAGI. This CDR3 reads CASSYSWVAGENEQFF. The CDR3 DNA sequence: TGTGCCAGCAGTTACTCCTGGGTAGCGGGAGAGAATGAGCAGTTCTTC.

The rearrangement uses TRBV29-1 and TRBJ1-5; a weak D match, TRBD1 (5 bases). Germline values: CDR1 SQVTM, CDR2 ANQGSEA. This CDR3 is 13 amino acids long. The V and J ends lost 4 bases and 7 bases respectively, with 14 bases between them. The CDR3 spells CSVGGITGQPQHF. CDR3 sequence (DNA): TGCAGCGTTGGTGGGATTACAGGACAGCCCCAGCATTTT.

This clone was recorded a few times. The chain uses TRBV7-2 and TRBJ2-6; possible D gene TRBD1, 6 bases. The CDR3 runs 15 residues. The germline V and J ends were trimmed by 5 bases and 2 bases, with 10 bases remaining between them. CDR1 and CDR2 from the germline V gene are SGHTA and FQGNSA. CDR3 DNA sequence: TGTGCCAGCAGCCGGGACACAGCTGGGGCCAACGTCCTGACTTTC. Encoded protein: CASSRDTAGANVLTF. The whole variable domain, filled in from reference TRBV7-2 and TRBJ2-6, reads GAGVSQSPSNKVTEKGKDVELRCDPISGHTALYWYRQSLGQGLEFLIYFQGNSAPDKSGLPSDRFSAERTGGSVSTLTIQRTQQEDSAVYLCASSRDTAGANVLTFGAGSRLTVL.

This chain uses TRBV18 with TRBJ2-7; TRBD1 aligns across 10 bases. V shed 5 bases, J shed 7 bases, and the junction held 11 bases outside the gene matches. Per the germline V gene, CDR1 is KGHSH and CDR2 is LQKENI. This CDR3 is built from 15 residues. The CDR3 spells CASSSAGTGVREQYF. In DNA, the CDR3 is TGTGCCAGCTCATCAGCCGGGACAGGGGTGAGAGAGCAGTACTTC.

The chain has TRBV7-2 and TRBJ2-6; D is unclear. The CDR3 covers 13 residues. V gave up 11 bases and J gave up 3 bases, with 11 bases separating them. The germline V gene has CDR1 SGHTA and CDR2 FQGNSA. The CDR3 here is CAGETFGANVLTF. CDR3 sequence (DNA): TGTGCCGGGGAAACTTTTGGGGCCAACGTCCTGACTTTC.

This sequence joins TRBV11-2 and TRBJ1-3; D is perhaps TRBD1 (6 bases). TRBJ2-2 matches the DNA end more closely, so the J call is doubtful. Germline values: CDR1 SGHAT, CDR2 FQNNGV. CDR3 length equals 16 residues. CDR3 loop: CASSFTPTGSAGELFF. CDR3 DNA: TGTGCCAGCAGCTTCACACCAACAGGGTCGGCCGGGGAGCTGTTTTTT.

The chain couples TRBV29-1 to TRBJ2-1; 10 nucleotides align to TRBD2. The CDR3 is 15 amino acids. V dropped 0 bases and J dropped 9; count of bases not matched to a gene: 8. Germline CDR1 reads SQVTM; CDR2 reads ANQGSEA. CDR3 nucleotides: TGCAGCGTTGAAGACCGGGCTAGCGGGAGCGGTGAGCAGTTCTTC. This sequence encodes CSVEDRASGSGEQFF.

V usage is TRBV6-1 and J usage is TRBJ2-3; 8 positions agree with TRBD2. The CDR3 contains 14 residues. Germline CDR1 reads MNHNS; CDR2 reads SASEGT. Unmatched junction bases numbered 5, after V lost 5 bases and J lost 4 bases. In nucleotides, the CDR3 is TGTGCCAGCAGTCGGGGGGGGGACGCAGATACGCAGTATTTT. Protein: CASSRGGDADTQYF.

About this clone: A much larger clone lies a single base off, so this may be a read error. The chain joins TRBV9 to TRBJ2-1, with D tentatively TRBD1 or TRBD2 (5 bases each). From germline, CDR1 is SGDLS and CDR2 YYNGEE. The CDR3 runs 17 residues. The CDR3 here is CASSVEWGGGSYSEQFF. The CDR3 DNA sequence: TGTGCCAGCAGCGTAGAGTGGGGCGGAGGCTCCTACAGTGAGCAGTTCTTC.

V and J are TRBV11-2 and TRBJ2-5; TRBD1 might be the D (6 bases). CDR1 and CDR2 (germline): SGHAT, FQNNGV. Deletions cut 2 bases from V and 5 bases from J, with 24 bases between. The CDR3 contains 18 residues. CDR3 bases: TGTGCCAGCAGCTTATTTCGCAAGAGTACAGGGTCCCGGGAGACCCAGTACTTC. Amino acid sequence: CASSLFRKSTGSRETQYF. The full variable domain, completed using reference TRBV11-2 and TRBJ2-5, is EAGVAQSPRYKIIEKRQSVAFWCNPISGHATLYWYQQILGQGPKLLIQFQNNGVVDDSQLPKDRFSAERLKGVDSTLKIQPAKLEDSAVYLCASSLFRKSTGSRETQYFGPGTRLLVL.

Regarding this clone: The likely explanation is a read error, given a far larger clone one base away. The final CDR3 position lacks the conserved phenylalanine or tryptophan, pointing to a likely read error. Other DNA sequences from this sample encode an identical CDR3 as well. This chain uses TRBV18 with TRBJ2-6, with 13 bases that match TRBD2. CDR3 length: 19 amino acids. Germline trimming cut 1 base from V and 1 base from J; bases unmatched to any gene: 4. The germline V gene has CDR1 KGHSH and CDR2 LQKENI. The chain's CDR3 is CASSPLALAGGSGANVLTL. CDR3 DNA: TGTGCCAGCTCACCACTCGCACTAGCGGGAGGGTCTGGGGCCAACGTCCTGACTTTA.

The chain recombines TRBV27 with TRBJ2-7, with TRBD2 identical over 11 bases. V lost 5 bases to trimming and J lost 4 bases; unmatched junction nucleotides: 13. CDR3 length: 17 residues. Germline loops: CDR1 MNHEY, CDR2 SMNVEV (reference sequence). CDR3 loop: CASSKMVAGGSSYEQYF. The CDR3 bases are TGTGCCAGCAGTAAAATGGTAGCGGGAGGGTCGTCGTACGAGCAGTACTTC.